The text below deals with one T cell receptor beta chain. The data stem from a study of CD8+ T cells in alopecia areata. Treatment reported: oral pan-JAK inhibitor, 5-10 mg twice daily. The V end was cut by 3 bases, the J end by 4 bases, with 11 bases between. Germline V gene data show CDR1 as MNHEY and CDR2 as SMNVEV (reference sequence). The CDR3 loop spans 14 amino acids. Extracted from the samples, RNA was reverse transcribed into cDNA to serve as the sequencing template. TCRdb keeps only in-frame clones here, not all; method: immunoSEQ multiplex PCR. The table shows 170,000 or so clones, with approximately 53% occurring only once.

The sequence derives from a human donor with alopecia areata. This chain connects TRBV27 to TRBJ2-3; the D is unclear. The source material was CD8+ T cells sorted from blood, sampled at week 24, from a patient treated with tofacitinib. The CDR3 protein is CASSFGVPPDTQYF. DNA of the CDR3: TGTGCCAGCAGTTTTGGGGTCCCGCCAGATACGCAGTATTTT.